Shown below are 25 T cell receptor beta chains from a single sample sequenced in a study of cytomegalovirus exposure and HLA in healthy donors. PCR used 60 Vbeta primers and 13 Jbeta primers. Produced via immunoSEQ multiplex PCR; TCRdb's table is partial and in-frame only. Altogether 200,000 or so clones are present, approximately 78% being singletons, with the ten largest covering about 2.6%. The sample consisted of PBMCs. The receptors originated from a woman aged 40 to 50 in good health and CMV-seronegative.

This chain joins TRBV5-5 and TRBJ1-5; TRBD1 is a possible D gene (6 bases). The germline V gene encodes CDR1 SGHKS and CDR2 YYEKEE (reference sequence). V lost 4 bases and J lost 7, with 15 bases in between. The CDR3 spans 14 residues. CDR3 loop: CASSVTGIGQPQHF. In DNA form, the CDR3 reads TGTGCCAGCAGCGTCACAGGGATAGGCCAGCCCCAGCATTTT.

V is TRBV19 and J is TRBJ2-2; 8 bases line up with TRBD1. Looked up from germline, CDR1 is LNHDA and CDR2 is SQIVND (reference sequence). Germline trimming cut 3 bases from V and 0 bases from J; bases unmatched to any gene: 6. The CDR3 extends over 17 amino acids. The CDR3 is CASSINGQGPNTGELFF. Written as DNA, the CDR3 is TGTGCCAGTAGTATCAACGGACAGGGACCGAACACCGGGGAGCTGTTTTTT.

The table lists this clone with a count of one. The gene calls are TRBV15 and TRBJ1-6; tentative D call: TRBD1 (6 bases). The length of the CDR3 is 16 residues. Germline CDR1 LNHNV, CDR2 YYDKDF (reference sequence). The V and J ends lost 0 bases and 7 bases respectively, with 13 bases between them. CDR3 in amino acids: CATSRDPPDRNSPLHF. Here the CDR3 DNA reads TGTGCCACCAGCAGAGATCCTCCGGACAGAAATTCACCCCTCCACTTT.

The chain has TRBV29-1 and TRBJ2-7, with TRBD1 identical over 7 bases. V gave up 1 base and J gave up 5 bases; unmatched junction bases: 2. CDR1 SQVTM and CDR2 ANQGSEA come from the germline V gene. This CDR3 comprises 12 residues. This chain's CDR3 is CSVEGQGHEQYF. As DNA, the CDR3 is TGCAGCGTTGAAGGACAGGGCCACGAGCAGTACTTC.

CDR3 nucleotide sequence: TGTGCCACCTTGGTAGGGGTTCCTAGCTCCTACGAGCAGTACTTC. Translated, it gives CATLVGVPSSYEQYF. The J gene is TRBJ2-7, the V gene TRBV10-3, with a weak D call TRBD1 (5 bases). The CDR3 is 15 residues long. The V end was cut by 10 bases, the J end by 0 bases, with 19 bases between. Germline V gene lookup returns CDR1 ENHRY and CDR2 SYGVKD.

This chain joins TRBV27 and TRBJ1-2; D is uncertain. Germline CDR1 is MNHEY and CDR2 is SMNVEV (reference sequence). Deletions cut 5 bases from V and 5 bases from J, with 21 bases between. The CDR3 has 16 amino acids. The DNA for the CDR3 is TGTGCCAGCAGTCCGATCGGGCCAGCAGGAGGGTATGGCTACACCTTC. Translation gives CASSPIGPAGGYGYTF.

The sample holds one count of this clone. This rearrangement joins TRBV6-1 to TRBJ2-7; the match to TRBD1 covers 7 bases. The trim removed 6 bases at V and 0 bases at J, leaving 8 bases unmatched. Germline assignment: CDR1 MNHNS and CDR2 SASEGT. The CDR3 is made up of 15 amino acids. CDR3 protein: CASSRYRGASYEQYF. CDR3 DNA: TGTGCCAGCAGCCGATACAGGGGTGCCTCCTACGAGCAGTACTTC.

The chain combines TRBV2 with TRBJ1-1; a possible D gene is TRBD1 (6 bases). CDR3 length: 14 amino acids. Trimming shortened V by 7 bases and J by 1 base, and 13 bases separated the two germline ends. Germline V gives CDR1 SNHLY, CDR2 FYNNEI. CDR3 protein: CASTLWGRNTEAFF. CDR3 bases: TGTGCCAGCACCCTTTGGGGGCGGAACACTGAAGCTTTCTTT.

The V call is TRBV18, the J call TRBJ1-5, with 9 bases fitting TRBD1. Germline V lookup: CDR1 KGHSH, CDR2 LQKENI. V lost 6 bases, J lost 6 bases, and 9 bases stayed unmatched. The CDR3 totals 15 residues. The CDR3 DNA sequence: TGTGCCAGCTCGGGACAGGGAACAATTGGTCAGCCCCAGCATTTT. It encodes CASSGQGTIGQPQHF.

The genes are TRBV5-1 and TRBJ2-7; 15 bases align to TRBD2. In germline, CDR1 is SGHRS, CDR2 YFSETQ. The CDR3 sequence is 15 residues long. V was pared by 0 bases and J by 12 bases, with 7 bases of the junction left unmatched. As DNA, the CDR3 is TGCGCCAGCAGCTTGGCGGGACTAGCGGGAGGAGACAGGTACTTC. Its translation: CASSLAGLAGGDRYF.

The J gene is TRBJ2-1, the V gene TRBV2; maybe TRBD2 (6 bases). The germline gives CDR1 SNHLY, CDR2 FYNNEI. V was trimmed by 8 bases and J by 0 bases, leaving 11 bases between them. The CDR3 runs to 14 residues. The CDR3 sequence: CASVGGSSYNEQFF. As DNA, the CDR3 is TGTGCCAGCGTTGGAGGGAGCTCCTACAATGAGCAGTTCTTC.

This chain connects TRBV18 to TRBJ2-7; TRBD1 agrees at 7 bases. Germline V gives CDR1 KGHSH, CDR2 LQKENI. CDR3 length equals 13 residues. The trim removed 3 bases at V and 3 bases at J, leaving 2 bases unmatched. CDR3 residues: CASSPGQDYEQYF. The CDR3 DNA reads as TGTGCCAGCTCACCCGGACAGGACTACGAGCAGTACTTC.

The chain carries TRBV7-7 and TRBJ2-7; 8 bases are a match to TRBD1. CDR1 and CDR2 from the germline V gene are SSHAT and FNYEAQ (reference sequence). V lost 5 bases and J lost 1; bases outside the gene matches: 7. The CDR3 sequence is 15 residues long. The CDR3 DNA reads as TGTGCCAGCAGCCGTGGACAGGGTGGGTCCTACGAGCAGTACTTC. Translation gives CASSRGQGGSYEQYF.

This clone was observed a few times. The V gene is TRBV2, the J gene TRBJ1-4; TRBD1 might be the D (5 bases). Germline CDR1 is SNHLY and CDR2 is FYNNEI. Trimming removed 4 bases at V and 10 bases at J, with 16 bases between. The CDR3 is 14 amino acids. CDR3 residues: CASSVGGVGGKLFF. The CDR3 DNA sequence: TGTGCCAGCAGTGTAGGAGGGGTTGGTGGAAAACTGTTTTTT.

The rearrangement joins TRBV7-9 to TRBJ2-7; weak D call: TRBD2 (6 bases). The V gene lost 8 bases and the J gene lost 5 bases, with 16 bases spanning the gap. This CDR3 is 13 amino acids long. CDR1 and CDR2 from the germline V gene are SEHNR and FQNEAQ (reference sequence). The DNA for the CDR3 is TGTGCCAGCGTGGGACTCAACTCTCACGAGCAGTACTTC. Translation: CASVGLNSHEQYF.

This clone has more than one count but fewer than ten. The chain has TRBV2 and TRBJ1-4; the D gene is possibly TRBD1 (6 bases). This CDR3 contains 16 residues. Germline V CDR1 and CDR2: SNHLY, FYNNEI. Deletions cut 6 bases from V and 4 bases from J, with 18 bases between. The DNA for the CDR3 is TGTGCCAGCAGCTCTTTCTTACGGACAGTTAATGAAAAACTGTTTTTT. Protein product: CASSSFLRTVNEKLFF.

The CDR3 here is CASSPSGGWTEAFF. CDR3 coding DNA: TGTGCCAGCAGTCCCTCCGGGGGTTGGACTGAAGCTTTCTTT. The V call is TRBV28, the J call TRBJ1-1, with D tentatively TRBD1 (5 bases). V was shortened by 5 bases and J by 5 bases, with 15 bases between the two germline ends. Germline lookup yields CDR1 MDHEN and CDR2 SYDVKM. The CDR3 extends over 14 amino acids.

This chain links TRBV5-1 with TRBJ1-1, with unresolved D. V shed 4 bases and J shed 3 bases, with 25 bases lying between them. Germline CDR1 SGHRS, CDR2 YFSETQ. The CDR3 is 18 amino acids. The DNA for the CDR3 is TGCGCCAGCAGCCTAGATAGGCGGGCCCGGAGAGAGGACACTGAAGCTTTCTTT. Translated: CASSLDRRARREDTEAFF.

This sequence joins TRBV5-4 and TRBJ2-3; unclear D gene. The CDR3 covers 13 residues. V was pared by 1 base and J by 4 bases, with 7 bases between. The germline V gene has CDR1 SGHNT and CDR2 YYREEE (reference sequence). This CDR3 is CASSLWSADTQYF. The CDR3 bases are TGTGCCAGCAGCTTGTGGTCGGCAGATACGCAGTATTTT.

This chain connects TRBV19 to TRBJ2-7; weak D call: TRBD2 (5 bases). The germline V gene encodes CDR1 LNHDA and CDR2 SQIVND (reference sequence). The CDR3 extends over 15 amino acids. Trimming left V 3 bases short and J 5 bases short, with 17 bases between. The CDR3, as DNA: TGTGCCAGTAGTATCACCTACGGACTCAAGGACGAGCAGTACTTC. As protein: CASSITYGLKDEQYF.

There are a few counts of this clone. The J gene is TRBJ2-7, the V gene TRBV7-9, with 7 bases that match TRBD2. Germline CDR1 is SEHNR and CDR2 is FQNEAQ (reference sequence). The ends lost 2 bases at V and 0 bases at J; junction bases unmatched: 4. This CDR3 region has 15 residues. CDR3 protein: CASSLKGGSSYEQYF. Written as DNA, the CDR3 is TGTGCCAGCAGCTTAAAAGGCGGGAGCTCCTACGAGCAGTACTTC.

This rearrangement joins TRBV18 to TRBJ2-1, with 13 bases identical to TRBD2. J was trimmed by 7 bases and V by 6 bases; bases with no gene match: 6. The CDR3 consists of 15 residues. Germline CDR1 KGHSH, CDR2 LQKENI. DNA for the CDR3: TGTGCCAGCTCCGTCGGGACTAGCGGGGTTAATGAGCAGTTCTTC. Protein product: CASSVGTSGVNEQFF.

The chain couples TRBV7-2 to TRBJ2-5; D remains ambiguous. Germline CDR1 is SGHTA and CDR2 is FQGNSA. Trimming pared 4 bases from V and 0 bases from J, leaving 9 bases between. The CDR3 sequence is 14 residues long. The CDR3 protein is CASSSGKYQETQYF. The CDR3 DNA is TGTGCCAGCAGCTCAGGAAAGTACCAAGAGACCCAGTACTTC.

The chain employs TRBV30 and TRBJ2-1, with a tentative D call TRBD2 (5 bases). The CDR3 contains 13 residues. From germline, CDR1 is GTSNPN and CDR2 SVGIG (reference sequence). V was trimmed by 5 bases and J by 2 bases, leaving 10 bases between them. CDR3 sequence reads: CAWGWEPYNEQFF. The DNA for the CDR3 is TGTGCCTGGGGGTGGGAGCCCTACAATGAGCAGTTCTTC.

In this sample, this clone turned up a few times. The rearrangement joins TRBV28 to TRBJ2-5, with 10 nucleotides matching TRBD1. The germline V gene encodes CDR1 MDHEN and CDR2 SYDVKM. J was trimmed by 4 bases and V by 1 base; bases with no gene match: 12. The CDR3 is 18 residues long. CDR3 sequence reads: CASSLSGTGVVSGETQYF. The CDR3 DNA follows: TGTGCCAGCAGTTTATCAGGGACAGGGGTTGTTAGCGGAGAGACCCAGTACTTC.